This TCR beta chain is drawn from a study of T cell clonality in common variable immunodeficiency. Study outcomes and limitations: In common variable immunodeficiency, TCR beta chains reportedly carried fewer deletions and N-nucleotide insertions. Fewer TCRbeta clones were shared among CVID subjects than controls.

The ends lost 0 bases at V and 2 bases at J; junction bases unmatched: 4. The CDR3 contains 16 residues. Germline lookup yields CDR1 DFQATT and CDR2 SNEGSKA (reference sequence). Assay: immunoSEQ multiplex PCR; the TCRdb copy retains only in-frame clones and omits some. The data show about 34,000 clones, with none appearing a single time. No CVID subject was ill or on immunomodulatory drugs when sampled. This clone was seen a few times. Its antigen is as yet unknown. The read terminates 3 residues before the CDR3 end, so the remaining end is supplied by the germline J gene. The source material was peripheral blood mononuclear cells. The chain combines TRBV20-1 with TRBJ2-5, with 12 bases lining up with TRBD1. The TCR was taken from a human donor with common variable immunodeficiency. The CDR3 sequence: CSAREVGQGAQETQYF. The part of the CDR3 DNA that was read is TGCAGTGCTAGAGAAGTGGGACAGGGGGCACAAGAGACC.